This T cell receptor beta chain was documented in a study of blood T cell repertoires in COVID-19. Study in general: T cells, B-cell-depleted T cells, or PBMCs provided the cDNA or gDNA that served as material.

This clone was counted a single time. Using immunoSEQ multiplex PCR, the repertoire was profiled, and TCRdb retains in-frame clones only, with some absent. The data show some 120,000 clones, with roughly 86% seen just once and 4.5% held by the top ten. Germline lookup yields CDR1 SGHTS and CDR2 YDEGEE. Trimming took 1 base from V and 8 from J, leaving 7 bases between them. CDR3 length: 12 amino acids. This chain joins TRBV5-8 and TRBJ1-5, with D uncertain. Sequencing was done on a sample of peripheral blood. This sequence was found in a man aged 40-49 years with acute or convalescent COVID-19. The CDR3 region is CASSLFVKPQHF. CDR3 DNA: TGTGCCAGCAGCTTGTTCGTTAAGCCCCAGCATTTT.